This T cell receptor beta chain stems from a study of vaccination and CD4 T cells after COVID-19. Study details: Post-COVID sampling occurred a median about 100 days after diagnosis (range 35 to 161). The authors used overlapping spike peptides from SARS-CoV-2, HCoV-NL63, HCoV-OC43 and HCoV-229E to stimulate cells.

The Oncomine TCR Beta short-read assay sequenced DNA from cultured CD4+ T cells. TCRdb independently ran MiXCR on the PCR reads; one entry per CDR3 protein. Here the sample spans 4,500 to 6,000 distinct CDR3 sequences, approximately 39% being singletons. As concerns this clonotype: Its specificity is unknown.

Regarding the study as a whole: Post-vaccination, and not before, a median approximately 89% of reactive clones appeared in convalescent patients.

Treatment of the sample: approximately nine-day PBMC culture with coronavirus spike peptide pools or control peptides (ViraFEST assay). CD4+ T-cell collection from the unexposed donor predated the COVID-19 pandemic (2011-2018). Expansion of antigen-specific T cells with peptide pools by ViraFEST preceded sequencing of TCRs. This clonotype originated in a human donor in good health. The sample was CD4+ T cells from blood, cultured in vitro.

CDR3 bases: TGCAGTGCTAGAGCGGACAGGGGGGACTATGGCTACACCTTC. Its translation is CSARADRGDYGYTF. The chain couples TRBV20-1 to TRBJ1-2; 10 bases fit TRBD1. With V trimmed by 1 base and J by 3 bases, 2 bases remained unmatched. The CDR3 length is 14 residues. Germline V CDR1 and CDR2: DFQATT, SNEGSKA (reference sequence).